Listed here are 27 T cell receptor beta chains from one sample, sequenced in a study of cytomegalovirus exposure and HLA in healthy donors. Repertoires were generated with immunoSEQ multiplex PCR, while TCRdb's copy carries only in-frame clones and drops some. The sample holds around 130,000 clones, nearly 90% seen once. Sequencing input: PBMCs. The origin of the receptors is a man aged 30-40 years in good health and CMV-seronegative.

The J gene is TRBJ1-5, the V gene TRBV6-5, with D maybe TRBD1 (5 bases). This CDR3 contains 13 residues. The germline V gene encodes CDR1 MNHEY and CDR2 SVGAGI. The germline V and J ends were trimmed by 5 bases and 6 bases, with 11 bases remaining between them. The CDR3 protein is CASSAQGPQPQHF. The CDR3 DNA is TGTGCCAGCAGTGCCCAGGGTCCTCAGCCCCAGCATTTT.

The chain uses TRBV6-5 and TRBJ1-6; a possible D gene is TRBD1 (6 bases). Germline V gives CDR1 MNHEY, CDR2 SVGAGI. V lost 2 bases, J lost 15 bases, and 14 bases lay in between. This CDR3 is built from 13 residues. CDR3 protein: CASSYTRDMDLHF. CDR3 nucleotides: TGTGCCAGCAGTTACACCCGGGACATGGACCTCCACTTT.

The chain employs TRBV19 and TRBJ1-5; 7 nucleotides line up with TRBD1. This CDR3 is 13 amino acids long. Unmatched junction bases numbered 5, after V lost 7 bases and J lost 5 bases. Germline V gives CDR1 LNHDA, CDR2 SQIVND (reference sequence). CDR3 residues: CASTSGGYQPQHF. The DNA of the CDR3 is TGTGCCAGTACTTCAGGGGGGTATCAGCCCCAGCATTTT.

The rearrangement links TRBV27 to TRBJ2-3, with TRBD1 matching 7 bases. Germline assignment: CDR1 MNHEY and CDR2 SMNVEV (reference sequence). The CDR3 has 16 residues. Trimming at V came to 5 bases and at J to 3 bases, leaving 11 bases not matched to a gene. DNA of the CDR3: TGTGCCAGCAGTCCCCGGAGCGGACAGGCGACAGATACGCAGTATTTT. It yields the protein CASSPRSGQATDTQYF.

The chain has TRBV6-5 and TRBJ1-2, with TRBD1 matching 7 bases. The germline V gene has CDR1 MNHEY and CDR2 SVGAGI. Trimming cost V 8 bases and J 4 bases; bases outside gene matches: 7. The CDR3 runs to 13 residues. CDR3 in amino acids: CASGEDRTYGYTF. DNA of the CDR3: TGTGCCAGCGGGGAGGACAGGACCTATGGCTACACCTTC.

The genes are TRBV6-4 and TRBJ1-2; 9 bases align to TRBD1. This CDR3 is 16 amino acids long. V trimming: 2 bases; J trimming: 4 bases; junction bases outside the gene matches: 8. Germline V gene data show CDR1 as MRHNA and CDR2 as SNTAGT. The CDR3, as DNA: TGTGCCAGCAGTGACACTTGGACAGGGGAGTTCTATGGCTACACCTTC. It specifies CASSDTWTGEFYGYTF.

The chain joins TRBV6-5 to TRBJ2-5; D may be TRBD1 (7 bases). Germline V gene data show CDR1 as MNHEY and CDR2 as SVGAGI. The length of the CDR3 is 14 residues. V shed 0 bases and J shed 7 bases, with 12 bases lying between them. CDR3 sequence: CASSYSGQEGTQYF. In nucleotides, the CDR3 is TGTGCCAGCAGTTACTCTGGACAGGAGGGGACCCAGTACTTC.

This clone was seen just once. The chain links TRBV15 to TRBJ2-3; no reliable D call. This CDR3 is built from 12 residues. Germline V CDR1 and CDR2: LNHNV, YYDKDF (reference sequence). V lost 1 base and J lost 4, with 3 bases in between. The CDR3 sequence: CATSRASDTQYF. CDR3 nucleotide sequence: TGTGCCACCAGCAGAGCGTCAGATACGCAGTATTTT.

The genes are TRBV5-1 and TRBJ1-2, with 7 bases lining up with TRBD1. The V gene's germline CDR1 is SGHRS and CDR2 YFSETQ. Trimming cost V 0 bases and J 4 bases; bases outside gene matches: 6. CDR3 length: 15 residues. The CDR3 protein is CASSLAPTGVYGYTF. CDR3 nucleotide sequence: TGCGCCAGCAGCTTGGCTCCCACAGGGGTCTATGGCTACACCTTC.

This chain joins TRBV5-1 and TRBJ2-5, with 7 bases fitting TRBD1. This CDR3 comprises 13 residues. Unmatched junction bases numbered 5, after V lost 5 bases and J lost 4 bases. Germline CDR1 SGHRS, CDR2 YFSETQ. The CDR3 sequence is CASSTRGRETQYF. The DNA for the CDR3 is TGCGCCAGCAGTACGAGGGGGCGAGAGACCCAGTACTTC.

This clone was seen just once. The chain employs TRBV7-9 and TRBJ2-7; D may be TRBD1 (5 bases). Trimming removed 1 base at V and 3 bases at J, with 13 bases between. Germline CDR1 and CDR2: SEHNR and FQNEAQ (reference sequence). CDR3 size: 15 residues. This chain's CDR3 is CASSLGQGFGYEQYF. Written as DNA, the CDR3 is TGTGCCAGCAGCTTAGGGCAGGGTTTTGGCTACGAGCAGTACTTC.

The chain is built from TRBV4-1 and TRBJ1-3; D unclear. V lost 0 bases to trimming and J lost 2 bases, with 11 bases between them. Germline assignment: CDR1 MGHRA and CDR2 YSYEKL. The CDR3 spans 16 residues. CDR3 DNA sequence: TGCGCCAGCAGCCAAGAAGGATCGGGGACTGGAAACACCATATATTTT. The encoded protein is CASSQEGSGTGNTIYF.

This rearrangement joins TRBV9 to TRBJ2-1; 7 bases align to TRBD1. The CDR3 runs to 15 residues. Germline V CDR1 and CDR2: SGDLS, YYNGEE. J lost 4 bases, V lost 0 bases, and 4 bases had no gene match. CDR3 protein: CASSVADRTYNEQFF. DNA of the CDR3: TGTGCCAGCAGCGTAGCGGACAGGACTTACAATGAGCAGTTCTTC.

This chain joins TRBV19 and TRBJ2-7; a weak D match, TRBD1 (5 bases). V was cut by 4 bases and J by 2 bases, with 18 bases left in between. The germline V gene has CDR1 LNHDA and CDR2 SQIVND (reference sequence). This CDR3 spans 16 amino acids. The CDR3 DNA follows: TGTGCCAGTAGTAAAACCGGACGGACGACAGCCTACGAGCAGTACTTC. Translating it yields CASSKTGRTTAYEQYF.

V usage is TRBV7-3 and J usage is TRBJ2-7, with 7 bases lining up with TRBD1. CDR3 length equals 14 residues. Germline assignment: CDR1 SGHTA and CDR2 FQGTGA. V lost 4 bases to trimming and J lost 9 bases; unmatched junction nucleotides: 12. Written as DNA, the CDR3 is TGTGCCAGCAGCTCCACTGGCTCGGGACAGCCGCAGTACTTC. As protein: CASSSTGSGQPQYF.

CDR3 sequence (DNA): TGCGCCAGCAGTCGAGGGGGCAACTATGGCTACACCTTC. The encoded protein is CASSRGGNYGYTF. The chain recombines TRBV23-1 with TRBJ1-2; 7 bases match TRBD1. TRBV23-1 is an ORF, with its function uncertain. V dropped 4 bases and J dropped 2; count of bases not matched to a gene: 1. This CDR3 contains 13 residues.

The CDR3 region is CASSLQGTTNEKLFF. The CDR3 DNA sequence: TGTGCCAGCAGCCTACAGGGGACAACTAATGAAAAACTGTTTTTT. This chain links TRBV7-2 with TRBJ1-4, with 7 nucleotides matching TRBD1. Germline-derived CDR1 and CDR2 are SGHTA and FQGNSA. This CDR3 comprises 15 residues. V trimming: 5 bases; J trimming: 0 bases; junction bases outside the gene matches: 3.

The chain is built from TRBV7-8 and TRBJ1-6, with 9 bases matching TRBD1. V dropped 5 bases and J dropped 4; count of bases not matched to a gene: 6. The CDR3 runs to 16 residues. Per the germline V gene, CDR1 is SGHVS and CDR2 is FQNEAQ. The CDR3 DNA follows: TGTGCCAGCAGCGTCACCGGGACAGGGTATAATTCACCCCTCCACTTT. Amino acids: CASSVTGTGYNSPLHF.

This clone has only one observation. V usage is TRBV4-1 and J usage is TRBJ1-5, with 8 bases lining up with TRBD1. The CDR3 runs to 16 residues. CDR1 is MGHRA and CDR2 is YSYEKL in the germline V gene. The junction had 9 bases not matched to a gene; V was cut back by 3 bases and J by 5 bases. The chain's CDR3 is CASSQVPQGVDQPQHF. In DNA, the CDR3 is TGCGCCAGCAGCCAGGTACCACAGGGGGTAGATCAGCCCCAGCATTTT.

J is TRBJ1-1 and V is TRBV7-8, with D perhaps TRBD1 (5 bases). Trimming took off 5 bases at V and 3 bases at J, with 13 bases between the two ends. The CDR3 extends over 14 amino acids. In germline, CDR1 is SGHVS, CDR2 FQNEAQ. The CDR3 sequence: CASSVAGGDTEAFF. The CDR3 DNA is TGTGCCAGCAGCGTTGCGGGGGGGGACACTGAAGCTTTCTTT.

The CDR3 DNA is TGTGCCAGCAGTGGATGGACAGGGAATAATGAAAAACTGTTTTTT. It codes for CASSGWTGNNEKLFF. This rearrangement joins TRBV6-5 to TRBJ1-4; 8 bases are shared with TRBD1. This CDR3 contains 15 residues. Germline trimming cut 5 bases from V and 4 bases from J; bases unmatched to any gene: 6. Germline CDR1 is MNHEY and CDR2 is SVGAGI.

The V call is TRBV7-9, the J call TRBJ2-7; TRBD2 matches 9 bases. Germline CDR1 reads SEHNR; CDR2 reads FQNEAQ (reference sequence). The V gene end was trimmed by 5 bases and the J gene end by 7 bases; junction bases not matched to a gene: 18. The CDR3 is 17 amino acids. The DNA of the CDR3 is TGTGCCAGCAGCCCAGAGGTCTTGCGGGGGGGCTCTTTAGAGCAGTACTTC. Translating gives CASSPEVLRGGSLEQYF. Complete variable domain (other parts from reference TRBV7-9 and TRBJ2-7): DTGVSQNPRHKITKRGQNVTFRCDPISEHNRLYWYRQTLGQGPEFLTYFQNEAQLEKSRLLSDRFSAERPKGSFSTLEIQRTEQGDSAMYLCASSPEVLRGGSLEQYFGPGTRLTVT.

This sequence joins TRBV7-9 and TRBJ2-6; 7 bases fit TRBD1. CDR1 SEHNR and CDR2 FQNEAQ come from the germline V gene (reference sequence). The CDR3 runs 15 residues. J was trimmed by 4 bases and V by 5 bases; bases with no gene match: 5. CDR3 sequence reads: CASSRQGSGANVLTF. The CDR3 DNA reads TGTGCCAGCAGCCGACAGGGATCAGGGGCCAACGTCCTGACTTTC.

The sample holds one count of this clone. The chain recombines TRBV5-1 with TRBJ2-3, with 7 bases that match TRBD1. The trim removed 4 bases at V and 6 bases at J, leaving 11 bases unmatched. CDR3 size: 15 residues. In germline, CDR1 is SGHRS, CDR2 YFSETQ. In DNA form, the CDR3 reads TGCGCCAGCAGCCCCCGAGGGGGCAGAGCGGATACGCAGTATTTT. Translated, it gives CASSPRGGRADTQYF.

The V and J genes are TRBV2 and TRBJ2-5, with 7 bases matching TRBD1. Germline V gene sequence: CDR1 SNHLY, CDR2 FYNNEI. Unmatched junction bases numbered 6, after V lost 6 bases and J lost 5 bases. The CDR3 contains 13 residues. CDR3 sequence: CASSGTVRETQYF. In DNA, the CDR3 is TGTGCCAGCAGCGGGACAGTCAGGGAGACCCAGTACTTC.

V is TRBV19 and J is TRBJ1-2, with TRBD1 matching 7 bases. Germline V CDR1 and CDR2: LNHDA, SQIVND (reference sequence). The CDR3 length is 14 residues. With 6 bases clipped from V and 4 bases from J, the junction kept 8 bases outside the gene matches. As DNA, the CDR3 is TGTGCCAGTAGCAAAATAGGGGGCGGCTATGGCTACACCTTC. Residues: CASSKIGGGYGYTF. Combining the CDR3 with reference TRBV19 and TRBJ1-2 gives the whole variable domain DGGITQSPKYLFRKEGQNVTLSCEQNLNHDAMYWYRQDPGQGLRLIYYSQIVNDFQKGDIAEGYSVSREKKESFPLTVTSAQKNPTAFYLCASSKIGGGYGYTFGSGTRLTVV.

The gene calls are TRBV28 and TRBJ2-7, with a tentative D call TRBD2 (6 bases). CDR1 and CDR2 from the germline V gene are MDHEN and SYDVKM. Trimming removed 6 bases from V and 3 bases from J, with 24 bases in between. The CDR3 length is 17 residues. CDR3 nucleotides: TGTGCCAGCAGCATCAGAGGGGTGTGGGACTCCAACTACGAGCAGTACTTC. Translated, it gives CASSIRGVWDSNYEQYF.